This TCR beta chain was obtained from a study of T-cell memory formation after mild COVID-19. Study in general: TCR clusters largely stayed donor specific. Study-wide results and limits: Pre-infection memory carried some responding clones, suggesting that cross-reactive memory joined.

cDNA libraries for TCR alpha and TCR beta, carrying sample barcodes and UMIs, came from 5'RACE with constant-segment primers. TCRdb re-called the 5' RACE reads through MiXCR, storing one row per CDR3 protein. Among more than 110,000 distinct CDR3 sequences listed, around 27% were seen once. V gave up 6 bases and J gave up 2 bases; unmatched junction bases: 7. The CDR3 consists of 15 residues. Notes on this clonotype: Its antigen is still unknown.

Sequenced: PBMCs or a T cell subset sorted from them (not recorded which). This rearrangement joins TRBV12-3 or TRBV12-4 to TRBJ2-3; TRBD2 agrees at 8 bases. The sequence was obtained from an adult woman who had mild COVID-19 (a few samples of this study predate the infection). Cell type and time point are not known. CDR3: CASSPAGGPTDTQYF. The CDR3 DNA reads as TGTGCCAGCAGCCCGGCGGGGGGACCCACAGATACGCAGTATTTT.